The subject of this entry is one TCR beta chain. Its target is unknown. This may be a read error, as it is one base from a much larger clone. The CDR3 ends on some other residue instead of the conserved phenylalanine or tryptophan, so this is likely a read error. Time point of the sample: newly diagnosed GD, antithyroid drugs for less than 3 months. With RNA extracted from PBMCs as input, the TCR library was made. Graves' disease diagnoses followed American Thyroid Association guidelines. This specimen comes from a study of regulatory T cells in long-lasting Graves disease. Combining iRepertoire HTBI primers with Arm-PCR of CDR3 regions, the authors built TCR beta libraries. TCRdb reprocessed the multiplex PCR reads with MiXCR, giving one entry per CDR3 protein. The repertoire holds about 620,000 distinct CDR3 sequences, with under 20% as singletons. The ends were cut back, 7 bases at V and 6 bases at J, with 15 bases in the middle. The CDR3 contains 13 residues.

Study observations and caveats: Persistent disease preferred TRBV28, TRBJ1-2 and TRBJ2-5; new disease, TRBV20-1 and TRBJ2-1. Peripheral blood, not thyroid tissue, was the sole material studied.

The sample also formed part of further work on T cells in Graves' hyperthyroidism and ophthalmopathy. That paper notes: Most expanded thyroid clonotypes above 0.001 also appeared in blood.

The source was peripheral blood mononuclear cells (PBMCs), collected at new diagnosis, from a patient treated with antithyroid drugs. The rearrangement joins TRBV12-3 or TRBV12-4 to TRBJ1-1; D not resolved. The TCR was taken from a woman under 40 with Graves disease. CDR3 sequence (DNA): TGTGCCAGCAAAAATAATAAGAGTCCTGAAGCTTTCCTT. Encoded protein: CASKNNKSPEAFL.